The rows below give T cell receptor beta chains drawn from one sample of a study of blood T cell repertoires in COVID-19. Using immunoSEQ multiplex PCR, the repertoire was profiled, and TCRdb retains in-frame clones only, with some absent. Of about 230,000 clones in the sample, roughly nine tenths were seen once. Material: PBMCs or T cells enriched from blood (not recorded which). These receptors all stem from a woman aged 45 to 65 in a cohort exposed to, infected with or recovered from COVID-19 (not recorded which). Each CDR3 is given with its conserved first and last residue. Each record gives: V gene, J gene, CDR3 protein.

>TRBV5-1|TRBJ2-3
CASSLATITDTQYF
>TRBV6-5|TRBJ1-3
CASSKQGSGNTIYF
>TRBV7-6|TRBJ2-2
CASSSPDRDYGTGELFF
>TRBV9|TRBJ2-2
CASTARDRGTGELFF
>TRBV30|TRBJ2-7
CATRLAGAYEQYF
>TRBV6-5|TRBJ1-2
CASRGRANYGYTF
>TRBV5-1|TRBJ2-2
CASSLATGGLTGELFF
>TRBV27|TRBJ2-2
CASTMTSGGNTGELFF
>TRBV19|TRBJ1-1
CASSIRQGAVSGTEAFF
>TRBV18|TRBJ1-6
CASSRPGRGSPLHF
>TRBV7-3|TRBJ2-5
CASSQQMQETQYF
>TRBV6-5|TRBJ1-2
CASSSLDNYYGYTF
>TRBV5-1|TRBJ1-2
CASSLGTGEVYTF
>TRBV30|TRBJ2-2
CAWNPGVDTGELFF
>TRBV9|TRBJ2-5
CASSPGSGEETQYF
>TRBV7-2|TRBJ1-3
CASSPPGISGNTIYF
>TRBV7-9|TRBJ1-2
CASSFRGTGHDGYTF
>TRBV10-3|TRBJ1-1
CAMAYDRNTEAFF
>TRBV5-6|TRBJ2-7
CASSEPGGISYEQYF
>TRBV11-2|TRBJ2-7
CASSLSGGPYEQYF
>TRBV4-3|TRBJ2-1
CASSPGLVNDEQFF
>TRBV27|TRBJ2-2
CASSQATTGELFF
>TRBV11-2|TRBJ1-5
CASSLGSGGQPQHF
>TRBV16|TRBJ1-5
CASSPSRQVNQPQHF
>TRBV4-3|TRBJ1-2
CASSQAGSPTNGYTF
>TRBV12-3/TRBV12-4|TRBJ2-2
CASSPSVTGELFF
>TRBV5-1|TRBJ1-1
CASSLGQGGTEAFF
>TRBV12-3/TRBV12-4|TRBJ2-7
CASNEDSSYEQYF
>TRBV10-3|TRBJ1-2
CAISDPRDRDGYTF
>TRBV4-1|TRBJ1-4
CASSQPGTGGNEKLFF
>TRBV7-2|TRBJ2-7
CASSSPGLAEIQYF
>TRBV12-3/TRBV12-4|TRBJ1-1
CASSIHRRVSFF
>TRBV21-1|TRBJ1-1
CASSKVPTGGGNTEAFF
>TRBV11-2|TRBJ1-1
CASSLVGRTEAFF
>TRBV6-5|TRBJ2-5
CASSYLRGGETQYF
>TRBV4-2|TRBJ2-6
CASSQISGQGGSGANVLTF
>TRBV24-1|TRBJ2-3
CATSEGDFAGTQYF
>TRBV19|TRBJ2-2
CASSPGTRLANTGELFF
>TRBV4-3|TRBJ1-1
CASSQDEGRGSTEAFF
>TRBV13|TRBJ2-3
CASSLEAGGSDTQYF
>TRBV25-1|TRBJ2-5
CASSESPGVQETQYF
>TRBV19|TRBJ1-1
CASRLNRGSNTEAFF
>TRBV30|TRBJ1-2
CAWSVPTTRLGGYGYTF
>TRBV30|TRBJ1-6
CACLTGTVNSPLHF
>TRBV5-6|TRBJ2-7
CASSRAGTYEQYF
>TRBV5-4|TRBJ1-2
CASSLRGGNYGYTF
>TRBV5-1|TRBJ2-7
CASRTNPRQGSYEQYF
>TRBV28|TRBJ2-5
CASSLKHRLETQYF